This T cell receptor (beta chain) was documented in a study of CD8+ T cells in alopecia areata (dated by TCRdb to the late 2010s). Background for the entire study: Skin from C3H/HeJ donors aged 6-12 months with spontaneous alopecia was grafted onto female C3H/HeJ recipients aged roughly 7-11 weeks. immunoSEQ multiplex PCR using 35 Vbeta forward primers and 13 Jbeta reverse primers was used to amplify TCRbeta CDR3 regions. Scalp clonality was compared across normal scalp (n=4), patchy alopecia areata scalp (n=8), and alopecia totalis/universalis scalp (n=8). Scalp tissue and sorted CD4+ and CD8+ peripheral blood T cells from patchy and totalis/universalis alopecia areata patients and from healthy controls were covered by human TCRbeta sequencing. RNA was obtained with the PAXgene miRNA kit for fixed scalp, the miRNeasy kit for PBMCs, and the RNeasy kit for mouse skin. To study T cell clonal expansion in alopecia areata, the researchers applied high-throughput TCRbeta sequencing to both the C3H/HeJ mouse model and human patients.

What the study reported, not specific to this receptor: TCR sequences shared between patients were less clear than in mice, possibly partly because of HLA diversity in the patient population. Compared with normal scalp, lesional scalp had higher clonality and more expanded CD8+ clones, particularly in alopecia totalis/universalis, a pattern that suggests antigenic drive. Unlike mouse skin, which is dominated by gammadelta T cells, normal human skin has resident alphabeta T cells that are also sequenced, and this complicates analysis of the scalp TCR repertoire.

Cells from pooled mouse cutaneous lymph nodes were stained for CD4, CD8alpha, NKG2D, NKG2ACE and other markers and then sorted on a BD Influx. The library was built by means of the immunoSEQ multiplex PCR assay. For TCR sequencing, RNA was extracted from every sample and reverse transcribed into cDNA to serve as template. SuperScript III was used for first-strand cDNA synthesis, primed with a 2:1 mix of oligo-dT and random hexamers. A synthetic immune receptor repertoire was used to gauge amplification bias, and whatever bias remained was removed computationally. Sequencing of the libraries was done on Illumina HiSeq with 60 bp reads that cover the CDR3, reading from J toward V. Concerning the study's data processing: After raw reads were preprocessed to remove errors, the CDR3 was defined following IMGT conventions as running from the conserved cysteine to phenylalanine. Clonality was calculated as 1 minus Shannon entropy normalized by log2 of the number of productive unique TCRs. Whether each scalp clone was CD4 or CD8 was inferred by checking scalp TCRbeta sequences against the CD4 and CD8 repertoires from sorted blood. Here the immuneACCESS table is served through TCRdb, limited to in-frame sequences with V and J called. Missing clones are a known gap in these copies; in checked studies unresolved V genes cover under half, and the rest lacks a known reason. The V and J calls and clone size come from that table; D and trimming were worked out from the DNA. In this sample, 250,000 or so clones appear, none counted once only. The ten largest clones capture 1.2% of the sample.

This clone was recorded a few times. Its antigen is unknown. Gene names and germline sequences refer to the mouse in this case. The source of this sequence is a C3H/HeJ mouse with alopecia areata. Members of this strain share the MHC haplotype H2-k. Sequenced: CD4+ T cells sorted from a lymph node.

For the CDR3, the sequence is CTCSADQGASNSDYTF. The CDR3 DNA, read in part, is TGCACCTGCAGTGCAGACCAGGGGGCTTCAAACTCC. This chain is built from TRBV1 and TRBJ1-2, with TRBD1 matching 8 junction bases. Read coverage stops 4 residues before the CDR3 terminus; the germline J gene supplies the remainder. After removal of 0 bases from V and 0 bases from J, the junction retains 3 bases not matched to a gene. The CDR3, from cysteine to phenylalanine, totals 16 residues. Sequencing covers 36 bases of the CDR3, shown here with the frame starting at base 1. From a lookup of the germline V gene (reference sequence), CDR1 and CDR2 are NSQYPW and LRSPGD.